A selection of T cell receptor beta chains follows, all from one sample in a study of blood T cell repertoires in COVID-19. Some clones are missing from TCRdb's copy, which holds only in-frame ones; the method was immunoSEQ multiplex PCR. The table lists fewer than 95,000 clones, 85% to 90% of them singletons, with more than 4.5% in the top ten. The sample comprised peripheral blood. These TCRs come from a woman older than 75 with acute or convalescent COVID-19. CDR3s include the opening cysteine and the closing phenylalanine or tryptophan. The D gene is left open where the match is weak. Where a row states a size, it is once, few, many or the class of an expanded clone; other rows omit it.

TRBJ1-5	NA	TRBV11-2	once	TGTGCCAGCAGCTTAGGGACAGCCCAGCCCCAGCATTTT	CASSLGTAQPQHF
TRBJ2-3	NA	TRBV11-3	NA	TGTGCCAGCAGCTCCTCCTGGGGCGATACGCAGTATTTT	CASSSSWGDTQYF
TRBJ1-2	TRBD1	TRBV6-5	NA	TGTGCCAGCATCTCAACAGGGGGCGCGGGGGGCTACACCTTC	CASISTGGAGGYTF
TRBJ1-1	NA	TRBV7-9	NA	TGTGCCAGCAGCCCACCAACTTCTGCGGAGGAGACCTGGGGAGCTTTCTTT	CASSPPTSAEETWGAFF
TRBJ2-3	TRBD1	TRBV7-8	once	TGTGCCAGCAGCTTATTTGGACAGGGGGCGGGCACAGATACGCAGTATTTT	CASSLFGQGAGTDTQYF
TRBJ2-3	TRBD1	TRBV2	NA	TGTGCCAACAAAGAGGACAGGGGGCTAGATACGCAGTATTTT	CANKEDRGLDTQYF
TRBJ1-3	TRBD1	TRBV3-1/TRBV3-2	NA	TGTGCCAGCAGCCAAGATTCAGGGACAGGAGGCAACACCATATATTTT	CASSQDSGTGGNTIYF
TRBJ2-7	TRBD2	TRBV27	NA	TGTGCCAGCACCCAGCGCGGAGGCGGGAGATACGAGCAGTACTTC	CASTQRGGGRYEQYF
TRBJ2-1	NA	TRBV7-2	NA	TGTGCCAGCAGCTCCCCCTCGCTCGCGAATGAGCAGTTCTTC	CASSSPSLANEQFF
TRBJ2-1	TRBD2	TRBV10-1	NA	TGCGCCAGCAGTCCCGGACTAGCGGGGGCCTCGGTCGGAGGGAATGAGCAGTTCTTC	CASSPGLAGASVGGNEQFF
TRBJ1-2	TRBD1	TRBV6-1	NA	TGTGCCAGCAGTGAAAAGAGGACAGGGGCATCGAACTATGGCTACACCTTC	CASSEKRTGASNYGYTF
TRBJ2-7	NA	TRBV6-1	NA	TGTGCCAGCAGTGAAACCAGCGGATCCTACGAGCAGTACTTC	CASSETSGSYEQYF
TRBJ1-2	NA	TRBV21-1	NA	TGTGCCAGCGGTGCTGGGGGACAGCAGAATGGCTACACCTTC	CASGAGGQQNGYTF
TRBJ2-1	TRBD1	TRBV27	NA	TGTGCCAGCAGTTCCGGGACAGGGTATAGTGAGCAGTTCTTC	CASSSGTGYSEQFF
TRBJ2-7	TRBD1	TRBV4-2	NA	TGTGCCAGCAGCCATATGGGGCAGGGGGAGACCTACGAGCAGTACTTC	CASSHMGQGETYEQYF
TRBJ1-1	NA	TRBV18	NA	TGTGCCAGCTCGCGGGTCGAACGGGGCACTGAAGCTTTCTTT	CASSRVERGTEAFF
TRBJ2-7	NA	TRBV30	NA	TGTGCCTGGAGCTCTAGTTTCGAGCAGTACTTC	CAWSSSFEQYF
TRBJ2-7	NA	TRBV18	NA	TGTGCCAGCTCACGAGCACAGGCGACCTCCTACGAGCAGTACTTC	CASSRAQATSYEQYF
TRBJ1-6	NA	TRBV6-1	NA	TGTGCCAGCAGTGAAGGGGGGCATAATTCACCCCTCCACTTT	CASSEGGHNSPLHF
TRBJ2-4	NA	TRBV13	NA	TGTGCCAGCAGCCAACGGACTCCCCAAGGATTAAACATTCAGTACTTC	CASSQRTPQGLNIQYF
TRBJ2-1	NA	TRBV5-1	few	TGCGCCAGCAGCTTCGGGGGATCCTACAATGAGCAGTTCTTC	CASSFGGSYNEQFF
TRBJ1-2	TRBD1	TRBV6-6	NA	TGTGCCAGCAGTCCCCAAGGGACAGGGCGAGCTAACTATGGCTACACCTTC	CASSPQGTGRANYGYTF
TRBJ2-5	NA	TRBV18	NA	TGTGCCAGCTCACCACCGGGGCTAAAAGAGACCCAGTACTTC	CASSPPGLKETQYF
TRBJ2-7	TRBD2	TRBV5-1	NA	TGCGCCAGCAGCTTCGGGGGGGACAAGCTATACGAGCAGTACTTC	CASSFGGDKLYEQYF
TRBJ2-3	TRBD2	TRBV4-2	NA	TGTGCCAGCAGCCAAGATGGCCGGGGGGGAAGCACAGATACGCAGTATTTT	CASSQDGRGGSTDTQYF
TRBJ2-3	TRBD2	TRBV9	NA	TGTGCCAGCAGCATCGGACTAGCGGGAGTGGGAGATACGCAGTATTTT	CASSIGLAGVGDTQYF
TRBJ1-2	NA	TRBV27	NA	TGTGCCAGCAGTTCCTGGGGGGACCGTAACTATGGCTACACCTTC	CASSSWGDRNYGYTF
TRBJ2-7	NA	TRBV12-3/TRBV12-4	NA	TGTGCCAGCAGTAAACAGGGAAGCGAGCAGTACTTC	CASSKQGSEQYF
TRBJ1-5	NA	TRBV5-6	NA	TGTGCCAGCAGTTTGGACCGGAGGCAGCCCCAGCATTTT	CASSLDRRQPQHF
TRBJ2-6	NA	TRBV5-4	NA	TGTGCCAGCAGCCCCTGGACAGCCTCTGGGGCCAACGTCCTGACTTTC	CASSPWTASGANVLTF
TRBJ2-3	TRBD2	TRBV3-1/TRBV3-2	NA	TGTGCCAGCAGCCAAGATATGGGGGGGACCACAGATACGCAGTATTTT	CASSQDMGGTTDTQYF
TRBJ2-7	NA	TRBV27	NA	TGTGCCAGCAGTTTAGATACAGGGTCCAGGGTCAACGAGCAGTACTTC	CASSLDTGSRVNEQYF
TRBJ2-7	TRBD2	TRBV7-2	NA	TGTGCCAGCAGCCGCGGGGGGCGCTCCTACGAGCAGTACTTC	CASSRGGRSYEQYF
TRBJ2-1	NA	TRBV5-1	NA	TGCGCCAGCAGGAGGAACTACAATGAGCAGTTCTTC	CASRRNYNEQFF
TRBJ2-3	TRBD2	TRBV9	NA	TGTGCCAGCAGCGTACTCCCCACTAGCGGGGCTAGCACAGATACGCAGTATTTT	CASSVLPTSGASTDTQYF
TRBJ2-1	TRBD2	TRBV5-6	NA	TGTGCCAGCAGCCCCCGGACTAGCGGGGGAGGGAATGAGCAGTTCTTC	CASSPRTSGGGNEQFF
TRBJ1-2	TRBD1	TRBV19	NA	TGTGCCACCCAAGGACAGGCTACTAACTATGGCTACACCTTC	CATQGQATNYGYTF
TRBJ1-3	TRBD1	TRBV5-1	NA	TGCGCCAGCGGGACAGGGTTGACTGGAAACACCATATATTTT	CASGTGLTGNTIYF
TRBJ1-2	TRBD1	TRBV19	NA	TGTGCCAGTAGTATAGGGAGACAGGGCAACTATGGCTACACCTTC	CASSIGRQGNYGYTF
TRBJ1-2	NA	TRBV29-1	NA	TGCAGCGTTGAAGCGGCAGGGCTGGGCGGCTACACCTTC	CSVEAAGLGGYTF
TRBJ2-1	NA	TRBV6-1	once	TGTGCCAGCAGTGAAGCGCGAGCAGGTCGCAATGAGCAGTTCTTC	CASSEARAGRNEQFF
TRBJ2-5	NA	TRBV7-9	NA	TGTGCCAGTCAGGGGGGAAAAGAGACCCAGTACTTC	CASQGGKETQYF
TRBJ1-1	NA	TRBV21-1	NA	TGTGCCAGCAGCAGCCCCAGGGTAGGGGAAGCTTTCTTT	CASSSPRVGEAFF
TRBJ1-2	TRBD1	TRBV5-8	NA	TGTGCCAGCAGCTTAGGACAGGGGGCTGGTGGCTACACCTTC	CASSLGQGAGGYTF
TRBJ2-7	TRBD1	TRBV15	NA	TGTGCCACCAGCAGAGACTTTGGCGGACAGGGTGGGAACGAGCAGTACTTC	CATSRDFGGQGGNEQYF
TRBJ1-6	TRBD1	TRBV19	NA	TGTGCCAGTAGTATCCTTAAGTCAGGGGGCGACTCACCCCTCCACTTT	CASSILKSGGDSPLHF
TRBJ2-7	TRBD1	TRBV3-1/TRBV3-2	NA	TGTGCCAGCTTACAGGGAATCAGACAGGGGAAAGAGTTCCACGAGCAGTACTTC	CASLQGIRQGKEFHEQYF
TRBJ1-6	NA	TRBV30	once	TGTGCCTGGAGCTCAGGGGCAGGGCGGTCCCTCCACTTT	CAWSSGAGRSLHF
TRBJ1-4	NA	TRBV5-1	NA	TGCGCCAGCAGCTTGAGGGGGACGCAAATGGAAAAACTGTTTTTT	CASSLRGTQMEKLFF
TRBJ1-1	NA	TRBV30	NA	TGTGCCTGGACTAACTCCGCCCAGGGTGCGACTGAAGCTTTCTTT	CAWTNSAQGATEAFF